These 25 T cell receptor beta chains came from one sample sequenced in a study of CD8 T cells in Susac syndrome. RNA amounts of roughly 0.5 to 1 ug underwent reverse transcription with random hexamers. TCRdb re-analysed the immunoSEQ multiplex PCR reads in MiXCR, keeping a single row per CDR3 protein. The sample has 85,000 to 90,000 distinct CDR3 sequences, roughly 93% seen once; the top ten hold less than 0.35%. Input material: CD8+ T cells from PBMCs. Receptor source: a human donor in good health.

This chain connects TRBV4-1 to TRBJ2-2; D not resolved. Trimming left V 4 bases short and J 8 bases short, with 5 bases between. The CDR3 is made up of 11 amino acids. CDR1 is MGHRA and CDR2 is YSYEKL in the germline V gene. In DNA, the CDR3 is TGCGCCAGCAGCCGTCCAGGGGAGCTGTTTTTT. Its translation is CASSRPGELFF.

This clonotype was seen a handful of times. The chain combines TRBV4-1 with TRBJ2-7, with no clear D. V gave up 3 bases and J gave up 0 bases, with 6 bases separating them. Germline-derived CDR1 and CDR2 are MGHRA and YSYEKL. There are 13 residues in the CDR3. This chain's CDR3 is CASSQVDSYEQYF. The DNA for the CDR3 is TGCGCCAGCAGCCAGGTGGACTCCTACGAGCAGTACTTC.

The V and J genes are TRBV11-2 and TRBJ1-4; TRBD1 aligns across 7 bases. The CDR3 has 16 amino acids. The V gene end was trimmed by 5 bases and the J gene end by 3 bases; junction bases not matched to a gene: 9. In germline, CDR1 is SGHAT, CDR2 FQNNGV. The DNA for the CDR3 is TGTGCCAGCAGCCCGCCCGAGGGGGCTTCTAATGAAAAACTGTTTTTT. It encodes CASSPPEGASNEKLFF.

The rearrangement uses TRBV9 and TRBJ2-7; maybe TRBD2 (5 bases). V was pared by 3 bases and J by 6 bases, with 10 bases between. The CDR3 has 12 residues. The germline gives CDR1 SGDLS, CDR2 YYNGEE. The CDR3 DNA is TGTGCCAGCAGCGCCTCGGCGGGCGAGCAGTACTTC. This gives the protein CASSASAGEQYF. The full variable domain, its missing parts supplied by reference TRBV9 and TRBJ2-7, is DSGVTQTPKHLITATGQRVTLRCSPRSGDLSVYWYQQSLDQGLQFLIQYYNGEERAKGNILERFSAQQFPDLHSELNLSSLELGDSALYFCASSASAGEQYFGPGTRLTVT.

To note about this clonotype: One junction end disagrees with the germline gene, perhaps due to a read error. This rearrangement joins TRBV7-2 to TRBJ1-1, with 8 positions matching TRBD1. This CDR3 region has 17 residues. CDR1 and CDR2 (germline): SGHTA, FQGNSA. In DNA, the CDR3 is TGTGCCAGCAGCTTCCTAGGACAGGGATCCATGAACACTGAAGCTTCCTTT. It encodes CASSFLGQGSMNTEASF.

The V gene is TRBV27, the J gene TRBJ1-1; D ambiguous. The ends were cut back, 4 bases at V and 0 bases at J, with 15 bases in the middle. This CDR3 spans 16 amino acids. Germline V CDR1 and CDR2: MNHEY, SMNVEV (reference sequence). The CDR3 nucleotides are TGTGCCAGCAGTTCCTCCCCGACGGGGTTGAACACTGAAGCTTTCTTT. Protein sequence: CASSSSPTGLNTEAFF.

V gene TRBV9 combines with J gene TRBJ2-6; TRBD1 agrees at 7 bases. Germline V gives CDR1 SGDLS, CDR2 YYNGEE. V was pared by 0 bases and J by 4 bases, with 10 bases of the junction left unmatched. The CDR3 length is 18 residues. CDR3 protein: CASSVERTGSSGANVLTF. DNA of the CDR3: TGTGCCAGCAGCGTAGAGAGGACAGGCTCCTCCGGGGCCAACGTCCTGACTTTC.

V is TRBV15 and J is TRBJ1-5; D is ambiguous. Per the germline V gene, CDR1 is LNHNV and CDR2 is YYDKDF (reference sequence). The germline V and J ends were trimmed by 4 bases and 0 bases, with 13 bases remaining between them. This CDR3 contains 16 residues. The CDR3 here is CATSIKARYSNQPQHF. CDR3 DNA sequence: TGTGCCACCAGCATTAAAGCACGGTATAGCAATCAGCCCCAGCATTTT. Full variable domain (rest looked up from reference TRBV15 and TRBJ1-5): DAMVIQNPRYQVTQFGKPVTLSCSQTLNHNVMYWYQQKSSQAPKLLFHYYDKDFNNEADTPDNFQSRRPNTSFCFLDIRSPGLGDTAMYLCATSIKARYSNQPQHFGDGTRLSIL.

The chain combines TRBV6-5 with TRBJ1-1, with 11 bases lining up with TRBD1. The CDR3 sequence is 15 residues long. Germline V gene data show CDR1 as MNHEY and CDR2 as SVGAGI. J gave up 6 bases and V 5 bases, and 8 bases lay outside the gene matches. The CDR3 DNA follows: TGTGCCAGCAGTCATCCGGGACAGGGGGTCCCTGAAGCTTTCTTT. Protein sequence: CASSHPGQGVPEAFF.

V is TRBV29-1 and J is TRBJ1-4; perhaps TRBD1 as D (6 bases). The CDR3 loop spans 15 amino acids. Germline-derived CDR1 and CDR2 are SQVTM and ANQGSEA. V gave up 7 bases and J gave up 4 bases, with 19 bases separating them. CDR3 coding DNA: TGCAGCGCCTTCGACCCGGGACACAGTAATGAAAAACTGTTTTTT. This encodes CSAFDPGHSNEKLFF.

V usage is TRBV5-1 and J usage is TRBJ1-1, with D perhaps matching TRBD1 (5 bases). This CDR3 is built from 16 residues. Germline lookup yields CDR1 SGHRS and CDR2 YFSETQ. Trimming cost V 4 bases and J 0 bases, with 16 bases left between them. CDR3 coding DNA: TGCGCCAGCAGCAGTGGACGGGGGTTGTTGAACACTGAAGCTTTCTTT. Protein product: CASSSGRGLLNTEAFF.

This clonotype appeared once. The CDR3 sequence is CASGLPPAPEAFF. In nucleotides, the CDR3 is TGTGCTAGTGGTTTGCCCCCCGCCCCTGAAGCTTTCTTT. The rearrangement uses TRBV12-5 and TRBJ1-1; D ambiguous. V lost 2 bases, J lost 6 bases, and 10 bases lay in between. The length of the CDR3 is 13 residues. Germline values: CDR1 LGHNT, CDR2 FRNRAP.

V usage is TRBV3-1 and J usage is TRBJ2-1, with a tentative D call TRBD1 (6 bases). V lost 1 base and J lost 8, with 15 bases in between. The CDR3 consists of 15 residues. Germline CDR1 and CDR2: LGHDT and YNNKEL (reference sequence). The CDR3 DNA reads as TGTGCCAGCAGCCAAGGAGGGACAAACAACTATGAGCAGTTCTTC. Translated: CASSQGGTNNYEQFF.

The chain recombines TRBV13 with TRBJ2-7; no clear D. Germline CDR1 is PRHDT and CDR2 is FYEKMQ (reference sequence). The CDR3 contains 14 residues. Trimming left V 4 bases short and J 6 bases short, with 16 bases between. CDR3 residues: CASSSETGRPEQYF. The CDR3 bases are TGTGCCAGCAGCTCCGAGACGGGTCGGCCCGAGCAGTACTTC.

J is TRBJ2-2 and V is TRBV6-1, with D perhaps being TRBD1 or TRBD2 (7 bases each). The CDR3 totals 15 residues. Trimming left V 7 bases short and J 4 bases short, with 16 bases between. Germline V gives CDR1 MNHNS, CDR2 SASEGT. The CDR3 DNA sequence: TGTGCCAGCACCGACGACAGGGAGGGCACCGGGGAGCTGTTTTTT. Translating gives CASTDDREGTGELFF.

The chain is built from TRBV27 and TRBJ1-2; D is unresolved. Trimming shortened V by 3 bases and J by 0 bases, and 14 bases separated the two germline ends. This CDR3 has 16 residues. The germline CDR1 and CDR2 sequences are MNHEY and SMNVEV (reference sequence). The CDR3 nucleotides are TGTGCCAGCAGTTTGACCCCTAGAGGGTCTAACTATGGCTACACCTTC. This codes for CASSLTPRGSNYGYTF.

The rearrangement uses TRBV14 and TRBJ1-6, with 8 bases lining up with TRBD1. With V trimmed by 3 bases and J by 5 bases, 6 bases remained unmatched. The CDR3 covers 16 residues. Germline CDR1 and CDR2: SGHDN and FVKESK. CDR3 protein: CASSHRRTGNNSPLHF. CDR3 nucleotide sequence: TGTGCCAGCAGCCACCGGAGGACAGGGAATAATTCACCCCTCCACTTT. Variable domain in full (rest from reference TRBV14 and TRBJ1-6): EAGVTQFPSHSVIEKGQTVTLRCDPISGHDNLYWYRRVMGKEIKFLLHFVKESKQDESGMPNNRFLAERTGGTYSTLKVQPAELEDSGVYFCASSHRRTGNNSPLHFGNGTRLTVT.

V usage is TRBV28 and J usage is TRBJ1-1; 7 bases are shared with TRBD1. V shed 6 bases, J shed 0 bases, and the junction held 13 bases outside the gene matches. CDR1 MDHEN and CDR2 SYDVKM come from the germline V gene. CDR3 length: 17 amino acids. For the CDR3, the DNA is TGTGCCAGCAGCTTACTCGGGACAGCTTACATGAACACTGAAGCTTTCTTT. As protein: CASSLLGTAYMNTEAFF.

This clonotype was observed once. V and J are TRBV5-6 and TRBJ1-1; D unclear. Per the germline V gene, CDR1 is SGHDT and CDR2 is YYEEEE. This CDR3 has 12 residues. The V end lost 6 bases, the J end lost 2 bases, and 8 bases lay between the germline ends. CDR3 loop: CASTLGNTEAFF. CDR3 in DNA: TGTGCCAGCACCCTAGGAAACACTGAAGCTTTCTTT.

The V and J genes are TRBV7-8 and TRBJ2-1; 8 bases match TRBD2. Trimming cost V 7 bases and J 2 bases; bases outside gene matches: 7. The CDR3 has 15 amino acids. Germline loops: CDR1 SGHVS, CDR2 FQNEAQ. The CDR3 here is CASTVSGVTYNEQFF. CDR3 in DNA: TGTGCCAGCACCGTTAGCGGGGTCACCTACAATGAGCAGTTCTTC.

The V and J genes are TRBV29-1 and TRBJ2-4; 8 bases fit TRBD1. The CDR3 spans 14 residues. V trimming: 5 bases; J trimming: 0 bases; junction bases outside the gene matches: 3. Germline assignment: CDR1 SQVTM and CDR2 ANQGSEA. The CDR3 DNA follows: TGCAGCGTTCCTGACAGGGGAGCCAAAAACATTCAGTACTTC. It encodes CSVPDRGAKNIQYF.

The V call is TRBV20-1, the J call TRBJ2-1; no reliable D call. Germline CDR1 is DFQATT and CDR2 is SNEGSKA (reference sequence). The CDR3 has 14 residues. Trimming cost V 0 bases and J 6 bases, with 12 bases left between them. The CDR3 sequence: CSARDRRLSNEQFF. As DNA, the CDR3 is TGCAGTGCTAGAGATCGTCGGCTGAGCAATGAGCAGTTCTTC.

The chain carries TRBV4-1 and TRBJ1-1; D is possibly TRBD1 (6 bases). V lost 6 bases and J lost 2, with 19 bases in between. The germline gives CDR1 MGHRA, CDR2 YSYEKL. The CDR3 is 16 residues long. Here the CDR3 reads CASSLIIGTTNTEAFF. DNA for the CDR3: TGCGCCAGCAGTCTAATCATCGGGACAACTAACACTGAAGCTTTCTTT.

The CDR3 sequence is CASSGRAGMNTEAFF. CDR3 bases: TGTGCCAGCAGTGGGAGGGCCGGCATGAACACTGAAGCTTTCTTT. The rearrangement links TRBV25-1 to TRBJ1-1, with D uncertain. Germline CDR1 is MGHDK and CDR2 is SYGVNS. With 4 bases removed from V and 0 bases from J, the gap between germline ends came to 12 bases. The CDR3 length is 15 residues. The full variable domain, rest sourced from reference TRBV25-1 and TRBJ1-1, is EADIYQTPRYLVIGTGKKITLECSQTMGHDKMYWYQQDPGMELHLIHYSYGVNSTEKGDLSSESTVSRIRTEHFPLTLESARPSHTSQYLCASSGRAGMNTEAFFGQGTRLTVV.

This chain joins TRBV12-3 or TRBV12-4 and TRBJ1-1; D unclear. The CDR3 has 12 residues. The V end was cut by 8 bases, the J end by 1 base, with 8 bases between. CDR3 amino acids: CASARANTEAFF. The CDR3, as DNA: TGTGCCAGCGCTCGGGCGAACACTGAAGCTTTCTTT.